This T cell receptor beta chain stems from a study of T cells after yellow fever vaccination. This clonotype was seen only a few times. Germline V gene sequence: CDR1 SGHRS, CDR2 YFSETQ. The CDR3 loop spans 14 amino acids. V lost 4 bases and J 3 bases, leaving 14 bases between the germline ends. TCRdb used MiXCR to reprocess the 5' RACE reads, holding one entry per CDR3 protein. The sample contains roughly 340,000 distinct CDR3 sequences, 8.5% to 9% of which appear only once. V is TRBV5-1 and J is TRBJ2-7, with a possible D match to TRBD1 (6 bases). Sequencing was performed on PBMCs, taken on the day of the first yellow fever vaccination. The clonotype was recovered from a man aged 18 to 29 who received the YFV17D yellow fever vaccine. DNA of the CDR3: TGCGCCAGCAGCAGGGAAAGGGGACACTACGAGCAGTACTTC. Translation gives CASSRERGHYEQYF.